This T cell receptor (beta chain) was sequenced for a study of blood T cell repertoires in COVID-19. The wider study: Samples came from the United States, Italy and Spain, spanning acute and convalescent COVID-19. The cDNA or gDNA used as material had been derived from T cells, B-cell-depleted T cells, or PBMCs.

Sequenced by immunoSEQ multiplex PCR; TCRdb stores in-frame clones only, minus some. The sample includes more than 300,000 clones, under 90% of them seen just once. This CDR3 is built from 14 residues. Germline lookup yields CDR1 SQVTM and CDR2 ANQGSEA. V lost 5 bases and J lost 8; bases outside the gene matches: 13. Sequenced material: peripheral blood. This TCR was recovered from a woman aged 25 to 39 with COVID-19, enrolled during active disease. This chain joins TRBV29-1 and TRBJ1-2, with 8 bases matching TRBD1. In DNA, the CDR3 is TGCAGCGTTCTCATCTTAGGACAGGGTGTCGGCTACACCTTC. Encoded protein: CSVLILGQGVGYTF.